This TCR beta chain was observed in a study of response to subunit inactivated influenza vaccine. Overall study findings and caveats: With each seasonal influenza vaccination, the authors suggested, few new T cells are recruited.

Germline V gene sequence: CDR1 SGHKS, CDR2 YYEKEE (reference sequence). V shed 3 bases and J 3 bases; nucleotides not matched to a gene: 10. CDR3 size: 18 residues. TCRdb ran MiXCR on the RT-PCR reads and lists one entry per CDR3 protein. The sample carries 500,000 to 600,000 distinct CDR3 sequences, 10% to 15% recorded once. Concerning this clonotype itself: Its antigen is not known.

The starting material was PBMCs from blood, obtained about 6 weeks after vaccination. The receptor's source is a man aged 45 to 65 who received an inactivated influenza vaccine. This chain connects TRBV5-5 to TRBJ2-1; TRBD2 agrees at 12 bases. The CDR3 spells CASSSRLAGGRDYNEQFF. CDR3 nucleotides: TGTGCCAGCAGCTCCCGTCTAGCGGGAGGGAGGGACTACAATGAGCAGTTCTTC.